Each of the 7 T cell receptor beta chains below was sequenced from the same sample in a study of monozygotic twins with inflammatory bowel disease. TCRdb re-analyzed the 5' RACE reads; it lists each CDR3 protein once, without DNA. This listing includes 150,000 or so distinct CDR3 sequences. Source material: blood. These receptors all stem from a human donor with ulcerative colitis or Crohn's disease, or a healthy co-twin of an affected twin (not recorded which).

The chain recombines TRBV24-1 with TRBJ2-6; without DNA, the TCRdb call of TRBD1 cannot be checked. Per the germline V gene, CDR1 is KGHDR and CDR2 is SFDVKD. The CDR3 spans 18 residues. The CDR3 is CATSGPTGPGSGANVLTF.

The V call is TRBV30, the J call TRBJ2-1; absent DNA, TCRdb's TRBD1 call cannot be checked. The CDR3 sequence is 11 residues long. Germline CDR1 is GTSNPN and CDR2 is SVGIG (reference sequence). The CDR3 sequence: CAWDRAGEQFF.

This chain links TRBV7-2 with TRBJ1-6; the TCRdb call, TRBD1, lacks DNA for checking. The germline V gene has CDR1 SGHTA and CDR2 FQGNSA. The CDR3 sequence is 16 residues long. The CDR3 region is CASSGDRGQGNSPLHF.

The chain has TRBV7-9 and TRBJ1-6. Germline CDR1 reads SEHNR; CDR2 reads FQNEAQ (reference sequence). CDR3 size: 16 residues. This CDR3 is CASSLDGRLPNSPLHF. The variable domain in full, completed from reference TRBV7-9 and TRBJ1-6, reads DTGVSQNPRHKITKRGQNVTFRCDPISEHNRLYWYRQTLGQGPEFLTYFQNEAQLEKSRLLSDRFSAERPKGSFSTLEIQRTEQGDSAMYLCASSLDGRLPNSPLHFGNGTRLTVT.

The V call is TRBV7-2, the J call TRBJ2-2; TCRdb designates TRBD2, a call that cannot be tested without DNA. The CDR3 contains 16 residues. CDR1 is SGHTA, CDR2 FQGNSA, per germline. CDR3 residues: CASVRTSGRGTGELFF.

The rearrangement links TRBV24-1 to TRBJ2-5; TCRdb's assignment of TRBD1 cannot be checked, as there is no DNA. Germline-derived CDR1 and CDR2 are KGHDR and SFDVKD. This CDR3 is built from 15 residues. Here the CDR3 reads CATSDTTGVGETQYF.

V and J are TRBV5-4 and TRBJ2-1; the D gene TCRdb calls, TRBD2, cannot be checked with no DNA. The V gene's germline CDR1 is SGHNT and CDR2 YYREEE (reference sequence). This CDR3 has 15 amino acids. CDR3 sequence: CASSLTATTYNEQFF.